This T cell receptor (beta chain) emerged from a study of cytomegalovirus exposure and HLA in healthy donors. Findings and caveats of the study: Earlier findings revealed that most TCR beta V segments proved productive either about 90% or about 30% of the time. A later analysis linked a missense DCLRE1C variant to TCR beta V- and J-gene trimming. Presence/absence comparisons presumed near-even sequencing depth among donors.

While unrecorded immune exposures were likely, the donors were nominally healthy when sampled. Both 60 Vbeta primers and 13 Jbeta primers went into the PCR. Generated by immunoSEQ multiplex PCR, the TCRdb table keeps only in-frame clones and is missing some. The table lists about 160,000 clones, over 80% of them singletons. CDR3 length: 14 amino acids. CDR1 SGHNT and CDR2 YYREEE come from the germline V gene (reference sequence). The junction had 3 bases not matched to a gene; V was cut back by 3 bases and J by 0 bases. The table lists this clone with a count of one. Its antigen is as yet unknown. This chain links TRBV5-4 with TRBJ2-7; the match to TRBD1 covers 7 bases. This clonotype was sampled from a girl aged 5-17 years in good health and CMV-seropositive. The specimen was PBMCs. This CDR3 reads CASSSGQNSYEQYF. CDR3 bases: TGTGCCAGCAGCTCGGGACAGAACTCCTACGAGCAGTACTTC.